The 29 T cell receptor beta chains reported below all come from one sample, sequenced in a study of T cell repertoires in cytomegalovirus infection. Using its own MiXCR run on the reads, TCRdb lists one record per CDR3 protein. This sample has some 560,000 distinct CDR3 sequences, with approximately 40% found just once. No cognate antigen is known for these TCRs. The specimen was cultured PBMCs, collected from culture after CMV antigen stimulation. These receptors all stem from a human donor in good health (CMV status not recorded). Some clones in this sample may be carry-over from other donors' samples.

The sample holds a few counts of this clonotype. The rearrangement links TRBV12-3 or TRBV12-4 to TRBJ2-7, with TRBD1 as a possible D gene (6 bases). The CDR3 spans 14 residues. The V and J ends lost 2 bases and 2 bases respectively, with 10 bases between them. The chain's CDR3 is CASSLSQGTYEQYF. The CDR3 region has the DNA TGTGCCAGCAGTTTATCGCAGGGGACCTACGAGCAGTACTTC.

The chain combines TRBV10-3 with TRBJ2-3; TRBD2 is a possible D gene (5 bases). V lost 6 bases and J lost 0, with 7 bases in between. Germline-derived CDR1 and CDR2 are ENHRY and SYGVKD. The CDR3 spans 13 residues. The CDR3 coding sequence is TGTGCCATCAGAGGCGGGAGCACAGATACGCAGTATTTT. Translated, it gives CAIRGGSTDTQYF.

This clonotype was counted a few times. V usage is TRBV7-9 and J usage is TRBJ1-2; D unresolved. V gave up 1 base and J gave up 3 bases, with 15 bases separating them. The CDR3 length is 16 residues. The germline V gene has CDR1 SEHNR and CDR2 FQNEAQ (reference sequence). In DNA, the CDR3 is TGTGCCAGCAGCTTAGTTTCAGGTCCCGATGACTATGGCTACACCTTC. Protein sequence: CASSLVSGPDDYGYTF.

This clonotype was recorded a few times. V gene TRBV7-2 combines with J gene TRBJ2-7; D is uncertain. V gave up 5 bases and J gave up 2 bases, with 10 bases separating them. The CDR3 sequence is 13 residues long. Germline values: CDR1 SGHTA, CDR2 FQGNSA. In DNA, the CDR3 is TGTGCCAGCAGCCCAACAGCCGCCTACGAGCAGTACTTC. Translation: CASSPTAAYEQYF.

This chain connects TRBV10-3 to TRBJ2-3; weak D call: TRBD1 (5 bases). The V end lost 0 bases, the J end lost 3 bases, and 10 bases lay between the germline ends. Germline-derived CDR1 and CDR2 are ENHRY and SYGVKD. CDR3 length: 15 residues. The chain's CDR3 is CAISESPGQTDTQYF. CDR3 nucleotide sequence: TGTGCCATCAGTGAGTCGCCAGGGCAAACAGATACGCAGTATTTT.

This chain joins TRBV14 and TRBJ1-4, with TRBD1 identical over 7 bases. Germline values: CDR1 SGHDN, CDR2 FVKESK. Trimming at V came to 2 bases and at J to 6 bases, leaving 9 bases not matched to a gene. The CDR3 totals 16 residues. The CDR3 DNA follows: TGTGCCAGCAGCCAAAGATTCGGAGGGGGCCATGAAAAACTGTTTTTT. It is translated as CASSQRFGGGHEKLFF. Full variable domain (outside the CDR3, taken from reference TRBV14 and TRBJ1-4): EAGVTQFPSHSVIEKGQTVTLRCDPISGHDNLYWYRRVMGKEIKFLLHFVKESKQDESGMPNNRFLAERTGGTYSTLKVQPAELEDSGVYFCASSQRFGGGHEKLFFGSGTQLSVL.

J is TRBJ1-1 and V is TRBV5-6; TRBD1 matches at 7 bases. The CDR3 runs to 15 residues. The ends lost 7 bases at V and 0 bases at J; junction bases unmatched: 9. The V gene's germline CDR1 is SGHDT and CDR2 YYEEEE. The CDR3 nucleotides read TGTGCCAGCCTGCCGGGACAGAAGATGAACACTGAAGCTTTCTTT. It encodes CASLPGQKMNTEAFF. The full variable domain, its missing parts supplied by reference TRBV5-6 and TRBJ1-1, is DAGVTQSPTHLIKTRGQQVTLRCSPKSGHDTVSWYQQALGQGPQFIFQYYEEEERQRGNFPDRFSGHQFPNYSSELNVNALLLGDSALYLCASLPGQKMNTEAFFGQGTRLTVV.

V gene TRBV11-3 combines with J gene TRBJ2-3; either TRBD1 or TRBD2 may supply D (6 bases each). Per the germline V gene, CDR1 is SGHNT and CDR2 is YENEEA. This CDR3 comprises 14 residues. Trimming cost V 1 base and J 5 bases, with 10 bases left between them. The CDR3 DNA reads TGTGCCAGCAGCTTAGGGGGGGCGGAAGATACGCAGTATTTT. This sequence encodes CASSLGGAEDTQYF.

This chain uses TRBV7-8 with TRBJ1-1; possibly TRBD1 for D (6 bases). This CDR3 contains 13 residues. CDR1 and CDR2 (germline): SGHVS, FQNEAQ. Trimming stripped 7 bases from V and 4 bases from J, with 13 bases between. The CDR3 protein is CASTETGGTEAFF. The CDR3 coding sequence is TGTGCCAGCACCGAGACAGGCGGCACTGAAGCTTTCTTT. The entire variable domain, with the rest obtained from reference TRBV7-8 and TRBJ1-1, is as follows: GAGVSQSPRYKVAKRGQDVALRCDPISGHVSLFWYQQALGQGPEFLTYFQNEAQLDKSGLPSDRFFAERPEGSVSTLKIQRTQQEDSAVYLCASTETGGTEAFFGQGTRLTVV.

The chain links TRBV3-1 to TRBJ1-2; D ambiguous. Germline CDR1 reads LGHDT; CDR2 reads YNNKEL (reference sequence). V shed 4 bases and J shed 2 bases, with 8 bases lying between them. This CDR3 is 13 amino acids long. CDR3: CASSRVRNYGYTF. Written as DNA, the CDR3 is TGTGCCAGCAGCCGGGTTCGGAACTATGGCTACACCTTC.

The chain joins TRBV7-9 to TRBJ1-4; the D is unclear. Germline values: CDR1 SEHNR, CDR2 FQNEAQ (reference sequence). Trimming left V 3 bases short and J 4 bases short, with 12 bases between. This CDR3 is built from 15 residues. The chain's CDR3 is CASSFRRGINEKLFF. In nucleotides, the CDR3 is TGTGCCAGCAGCTTCAGACGCGGAATTAATGAAAAACTGTTTTTT.

This clonotype was observed many times. The chain uses TRBV7-2 and TRBJ1-1; D is undetermined. Germline loops: CDR1 SGHTA, CDR2 FQGNSA. The ends were cut back, 5 bases at V and 0 bases at J, with 7 bases in the middle. CDR3 size: 13 residues. The CDR3 nucleotides are TGTGCCAGCAGCCTGGACCTGAACACTGAAGCTTTCTTT. This codes for CASSLDLNTEAFF.

This sequence joins TRBV20-1 and TRBJ2-3, with D perhaps TRBD2 (5 bases). Trimming removed 0 bases at V and 2 bases at J, with 12 bases between. The germline gives CDR1 DFQATT, CDR2 SNEGSKA (reference sequence). The CDR3 runs to 15 residues. This CDR3 is CSARDGGSDTDTQYF. Here the CDR3 DNA reads TGCAGTGCTAGAGATGGCGGGTCCGACACAGATACGCAGTATTTT.

This clonotype came up a few times. The J gene is TRBJ1-5, the V gene TRBV19, with D possibly TRBD1 on 5 matching bases. CDR3 length: 14 amino acids. From germline, CDR1 is LNHDA and CDR2 SQIVND (reference sequence). V shed 3 bases and J shed 6 bases, with 12 bases lying between them. The CDR3 loop is CASSISGGGQPQHF. Here the CDR3 DNA reads TGTGCCAGTAGTATTTCGGGGGGAGGTCAGCCCCAGCATTTT. Based on the CDR3 plus reference TRBV19 and TRBJ1-5, the full variable domain is DGGITQSPKYLFRKEGQNVTLSCEQNLNHDAMYWYRQDPGQGLRLIYYSQIVNDFQKGDIAEGYSVSREKKESFPLTVTSAQKNPTAFYLCASSISGGGQPQHFGDGTRLSIL.

The chain links TRBV18 to TRBJ1-4; a possible D gene is TRBD1 (6 bases). The CDR3 spans 18 residues. CDR1 and CDR2 (germline): KGHSH, LQKENI. V lost 2 bases and J lost 0, with 16 bases in between. CDR3 DNA: TGTGCCAGCTCACCAGGCGCGATTCAGGGGTCAACTAATGAAAAACTGTTTTTT. It codes for CASSPGAIQGSTNEKLFF.

The genes are TRBV4-1 and TRBJ2-5, with 13 nucleotides matching TRBD2. Trimming took 1 base from V and 3 from J; bases not matched to a gene: 2. The germline gives CDR1 MGHRA, CDR2 YSYEKL. The CDR3 totals 16 residues. CDR3 DNA: TGCGCCAGCAGCCAAGGACTAGCGGGGGGTGAAGAGACCCAGTACTTC. This codes for CASSQGLAGGEETQYF.

The V call is TRBV9, the J call TRBJ2-1; the D gene could be TRBD1 or TRBD2 (5 bases each). The V gene's germline CDR1 is SGDLS and CDR2 YYNGEE. V shed 4 bases and J shed 5 bases, with 13 bases lying between them. CDR3 length: 14 residues. The CDR3 nucleotides read TGTGCCAGCAGCTCGGGACCCTCGAACAATGAGCAGTTCTTC. Its translation is CASSSGPSNNEQFF.

This sequence joins TRBV28 and TRBJ2-5; TRBD1 matches at 7 bases. CDR1 and CDR2 (germline): MDHEN, SYDVKM. J gave up 3 bases and V 10 bases, and 14 bases lay outside the gene matches. The CDR3 has 15 amino acids. CDR3 sequence reads: CATAKGALRKETQYF. The CDR3 DNA reads TGTGCCACCGCTAAGGGGGCATTGCGAAAAGAGACCCAGTACTTC.

The J gene is TRBJ1-6, the V gene TRBV4-1; 7 bases are shared with TRBD1. CDR1 is MGHRA and CDR2 is YSYEKL in the germline V gene. The CDR3 length is 15 residues. V shed 2 bases, J shed 7 bases, and the junction held 5 bases outside the gene matches. The CDR3 nucleotides are TGCGCCAGCAGCCAACCAGGGGGAAGAAATTCACCCCTCCACTTT. Residues: CASSQPGGRNSPLHF.

This clonotype was recorded only once. V is TRBV29-1 and J is TRBJ2-5, with TRBD2 identical over 11 bases. The CDR3 is 12 amino acids. The V gene end was trimmed by 7 bases and the J gene end by 9 bases; junction bases not matched to a gene: 7. From germline, CDR1 is SQVTM and CDR2 ANQGSEA. The CDR3 DNA reads TGCAGCGCCACACTAGCGGGAGCGTCCCAGTACTTC. This gives the protein CSATLAGASQYF.

The rearrangement uses TRBV7-7 and TRBJ2-5; D is uncertain. The CDR3 is made up of 15 amino acids. Germline CDR1 reads SSHAT; CDR2 reads FNYEAQ (reference sequence). Between the trimmed V and J ends, which lost 6 bases and 5 bases, there was a span of 19 bases. CDR3 region: CASSSKGTGGETQYF. The CDR3 DNA is TGTGCCAGCAGTTCAAAGGGTACCGGTGGCGAGACCCAGTACTTC.

The chain links TRBV29-1 to TRBJ2-1; 12 bases fit TRBD2. Trimming took 6 bases from V and 0 from J; bases not matched to a gene: 12. This CDR3 spans 18 amino acids. Germline loops: CDR1 SQVTM, CDR2 ANQGSEA. In DNA form, the CDR3 reads TGCAGCGTCATCACGACTAGCGGGAGACGAGGCTCCTACAATGAGCAGTTCTTC. Protein sequence: CSVITTSGRRGSYNEQFF.

This clonotype appeared a few times. The V gene is TRBV27, the J gene TRBJ1-6, with D unresolved. The CDR3 has 13 amino acids. Trimming took off 4 bases at V and 10 bases at J, with 11 bases between the two ends. Germline-derived CDR1 and CDR2 are MNHEY and SMNVEV (reference sequence). CDR3 sequence (DNA): TGTGCCAGCAGTTCTCGGGATACATCACCCCTCCACTTT. Amino acids: CASSSRDTSPLHF.

The chain recombines TRBV5-4 with TRBJ2-3, with TRBD1 matching over 8 bases. The V segment lost 6 bases and the J segment 1 base; nucleotides outside the gene matches: 10. Germline CDR1 is SGHNT and CDR2 is YYREEE (reference sequence). The CDR3 totals 16 residues. CDR3 amino acids: CASTTGGESRTDTQYF. The CDR3 coding sequence is TGTGCCAGCACTACAGGGGGAGAAAGCCGCACAGATACGCAGTATTTT.

This chain connects TRBV7-6 to TRBJ2-1; TRBD1 is a possible D gene (6 bases). The CDR3 length is 14 residues. Germline assignment: CDR1 SGHVS and CDR2 FNYEAQ. V was clipped by 1 base and J by 9 bases, with 13 bases between them. The CDR3 loop reads CASSLDTGFGEQFF. Written as DNA, the CDR3 is TGTGCCAGCAGCTTAGATACAGGGTTTGGTGAGCAGTTCTTC. Full variable domain (remainder filled in from reference TRBV7-6 and TRBJ2-1): GAGVSQSPRYKVTKRGQDVALRCDPISGHVSLYWYRQALGQGPEFLTYFNYEAQQDKSGLPNDRFSAERPEGSISTLTIQRTEQRDSAMYRCASSLDTGFGEQFFGPGTRLTVL.

This clonotype was detected a few times. The CDR3 DNA sequence: TGTGCCAGCAGCCAGGGGACAGGCAGGAATGAGCAGTTCTTC. Amino acids: CASSQGTGRNEQFF. This sequence joins TRBV4-2 and TRBJ2-1; 8 nucleotides align to TRBD1. J lost 7 bases, V lost 3 bases, and 5 bases had no gene match. The germline V gene has CDR1 LGHNA and CDR2 YNFKEQ. The CDR3 is made up of 14 amino acids.

This clonotype has just a few counts. The rearrangement joins TRBV5-4 to TRBJ2-5; D is unresolved. Germline CDR1 is SGHNT and CDR2 is YYREEE (reference sequence). This CDR3 has 14 amino acids. Trimming left V 4 bases short and J 5 bases short, with 15 bases between. CDR3 sequence: CASSPGPPGETQYF. The CDR3 DNA reads TGTGCCAGCAGCCCCGGGCCCCCCGGCGAGACCCAGTACTTC.

In this sample, this clonotype turned up a few times. The J gene is TRBJ2-2, the V gene TRBV7-2; TRBD2 matches at 9 bases. Germline loops: CDR1 SGHTA, CDR2 FQGNSA. The CDR3 loop spans 16 amino acids. The V and J ends lost 3 bases and 4 bases, in that order; junction bases with no gene match: 6. In DNA form, the CDR3 reads TGTGCCAGCAGCTTCGGAGCGGGAGGTGGCACCGGGGAGCTGTTTTTT. Its protein product is CASSFGAGGGTGELFF.

This clonotype was detected a few times. This chain uses TRBV6-1 with TRBJ2-1; D remains unclear. The V end was cut by 7 bases, the J end by 10 bases, with 8 bases between. Per germline, CDR1 MNHNS and CDR2 SASEGT. The CDR3 runs to 10 residues. The CDR3 DNA follows: TGTGCCAGCAACCGGGCCGAGCAGTTCTTC. This encodes CASNRAEQFF.